Shown below are 2 T cell receptor beta chains from a single sample sequenced in a study of cytomegalovirus exposure and HLA in healthy donors. Researchers ran the PCR with 60 Vbeta and 13 Jbeta primers. Sequencing was performed with immunoSEQ multiplex PCR; in TCRdb, only in-frame clones are kept and a portion is missing. The sample carries some 200,000 clones, around 64% recorded once. The material sequenced was PBMCs. The origin of the receptors is a middle-aged man in good health and CMV-seropositive.

The V call is TRBV7-3, the J call TRBJ1-5; D is uncertain. Trimming cost V 6 bases and J 5 bases, with 17 bases left between them. Germline V gene sequence: CDR1 SGHTA, CDR2 FQGTGA. The length of the CDR3 is 15 residues. CDR3 loop: CASSRGGRGDQPQHF. The DNA for the CDR3 is TGTGCCAGCAGTCGCGGAGGCCGCGGGGATCAGCCCCAGCATTTT.

The gene calls are TRBV11-2 and TRBJ2-7, with 7 bases matching TRBD1. The CDR3 is made up of 14 amino acids. With V trimmed by 4 bases and J by 8 bases, 11 bases remained unmatched. Per the germline V gene, CDR1 is SGHAT and CDR2 is FQNNGV. The CDR3 reads CASSSDRALRKQYF. The CDR3 region has the DNA TGTGCCAGCAGCTCCGACAGGGCCCTCAGGAAGCAGTACTTC.